This TCR beta chain derives from a study of blood T cells in healthy people across ages. Study-wide results and limits: Diversity was higher, and naive CD4+ cells more numerous, in long-lived donors than in aged donors.

Germline V gives CDR1 MGHRA, CDR2 YSYEKL. V was shortened by 0 bases and J by 10 bases, with 7 bases between the two germline ends. The CDR3 runs 12 residues. This clonotype has a handful of counts. Its antigen is as yet unknown. Through a sample-barcoded 5' primer and a J-beta primer mix, a second PCR was run for 7 to 11 cycles. TCRdb re-derived calls from the 5' RACE reads in MiXCR, one entry per CDR3 protein. Of about 1.4 million distinct CDR3 sequences in the sample, 55% to 75% were seen once. This TCR was sampled from a young man in good health. The material sequenced was blood. The V gene is TRBV4-1, the J gene TRBJ2-4; D not resolved. CDR3 sequence: CASSQDQLIQYF. The CDR3 bases are TGCGCCAGCAGCCAAGATCAGCTTATTCAGTACTTC.